The 3 T cell receptor beta chains below come from one sample, sequenced in a study of quantifying T cell responses using KT2 cells. Study in general: Reverse transcription used primers in the TCR alpha and beta constant regions.

The cDNA 3' end received a ligated oligonucleotide with a UMI. First-round PCR used 4 to 5 cycles and beta primers RC1.1 and RC1.2 covering TRBC1 and TRBC2. Each CDR3 protein is one row after TCRdb ran MiXCR on the UMI-ligation and nested PCR reads. The data contain tens of thousands of distinct CDR3 sequences, about 7.3% of them seen just once; the ten biggest clones take up approximately 14%. Sample: PBMCs spiked with cells of the T cell clone KT2. The receptor source for this set is a human donor.

This clonotype was observed a handful of times. This sequence joins TRBV29-1 and TRBJ2-3; tentatively, D is TRBD1 (5 bases). The CDR3 extends over 13 amino acids. The V end was cut by 0 bases, the J end by 8 bases, with 12 bases between. The germline CDR1 and CDR2 sequences are SQVTM and ANQGSEA. The CDR3 reads CSVEEQGLVTQYF. The CDR3 DNA reads TGCAGCGTTGAAGAGCAGGGTTTGGTTACGCAGTATTTT.

The chain combines TRBV7-8 with TRBJ1-2; 10 bases are shared with TRBD1. The CDR3 is made up of 17 amino acids. The germline gives CDR1 SGHVS, CDR2 FQNEAQ. The trim removed 1 base at V and 2 bases at J, leaving 7 bases unmatched. The CDR3 protein is CASSLGVRTGGNYGYTF. The CDR3, as DNA: TGTGCCAGCAGCTTAGGCGTGAGGACAGGGGGGAACTATGGCTACACCTTC.

A single count supports this clonotype. One base away lies a much larger clone, so this may be a sequencing read error. This chain uses TRBV6-2 or TRBV6-3 with TRBJ1-1; D gene ambiguous. This CDR3 comprises 14 residues. Trimming shortened V by 2 bases and J by 0 bases, and 7 bases separated the two germline ends. Per germline, CDR1 MNHEY and CDR2 SVGEGT. This CDR3 reads CASSYMKLNTEAFF. CDR3 coding DNA: TGTGCCAGCAGTTACATGAAATTGAACACTGAAGCTTTCTTT.